These 6 T cell receptor beta chains originate from one sample sequenced in a study of T cells of healthy individuals. MiXCR was run by TCRdb on the 5' RACE reads, yielding one entry per CDR3 protein. Of tens of thousands of distinct CDR3 sequences in the sample, roughly 17% were seen once. The receptors here all came from a human donor in good health.

The CDR3 protein is CASTVGGATNEKLFF. CDR3 sequence (DNA): TGTGCCAGCACCGTGGGGGGAGCAACTAATGAAAAACTGTTTTTT. The rearrangement uses TRBV2 and TRBJ1-4; possible D gene TRBD1, 5 bases. The CDR3 has 15 residues. Deletions cut 7 bases from V and 0 bases from J, with 12 bases between. CDR1 is SNHLY and CDR2 is FYNNEI in the germline V gene.

This clonotype was seen repeatedly, ten times or more. V usage is TRBV6-5 and J usage is TRBJ2-7; D not resolved. Germline V gives CDR1 MNHEY, CDR2 SVGAGI. The CDR3 extends over 13 amino acids. The V and J ends lost 2 bases and 2 bases respectively, with 7 bases between them. DNA for the CDR3: TGTGCCAGCAGTTACGGCAGCACCTACGAGCAGTACTTC. Protein sequence: CASSYGSTYEQYF.

This clonotype was detected only a few times. This chain connects TRBV7-3 to TRBJ2-5; D is perhaps TRBD1 (6 bases). In germline, CDR1 is SGHTA, CDR2 FQGTGA. The CDR3 sequence is 13 residues long. V gave up 2 bases and J gave up 7 bases, with 11 bases separating them. The chain's CDR3 is CASSLQEGGTQYF. DNA for the CDR3: TGTGCCAGCAGCTTACAAGAAGGGGGGACCCAGTACTTC. Using reference TRBV7-3 and TRBJ2-5 for the parts outside the CDR3, the full variable domain is GAGVSQTPSNKVTEKGKYVELRCDPISGHTALYWYRQSLGQGPEFLIYFQGTGAADDSGLPNDRFFAVRPEGSVSTLKIQRTERGDSAVYLCASSLQEGGTQYFGPGTRLLVL.

This clonotype was picked up many times. The CDR3 sequence: CATEGGNTGEQYF. CDR3 DNA: TGTGCCACGGAAGGAGGGAATACTGGCGAGCAGTACTTC. This rearrangement joins TRBV6-6 to TRBJ2-7, with a weak D call TRBD2 (6 bases). V shed 10 bases and J shed 6 bases, with 19 bases lying between them. The germline CDR1 and CDR2 sequences are MNHNY and SVGAGI (reference sequence). CDR3 length equals 13 residues.

This clonotype was detected ten times or more. This sequence joins TRBV18 and TRBJ2-7, with no clear D. Germline V gives CDR1 KGHSH, CDR2 LQKENI. The CDR3 sequence is 15 residues long. Trimming shortened V by 0 bases and J by 2 bases, and 11 bases separated the two germline ends. The CDR3 spells CASSPPRKGPYEQYF. DNA of the CDR3: TGTGCCAGCTCACCACCCCGGAAAGGACCCTACGAGCAGTACTTC.

Many counts were recorded for this clonotype. This rearrangement joins TRBV28 to TRBJ2-6; D unresolved. V was pared by 4 bases and J by 0 bases, with 16 bases between. Germline V gene lookup returns CDR1 MDHEN and CDR2 SYDVKM. The CDR3 length is 18 residues. CDR3 nucleotide sequence: TGTGCCAGCAGTTCCGTAACTTTCCGGAACTCTGGGGCCAACGTCCTGACTTTC. It codes for CASSSVTFRNSGANVLTF. Full variable domain (outside the CDR3, taken from reference TRBV28 and TRBJ2-6): DVKVTQSSRYLVKRTGEKVFLECVQDMDHENMFWYRQDPGLGLRLIYFSYDVKMKEKGDIPEGYSVSREKKERFSLILESASTNQTSMYLCASSSVTFRNSGANVLTFGAGSRLTVL.